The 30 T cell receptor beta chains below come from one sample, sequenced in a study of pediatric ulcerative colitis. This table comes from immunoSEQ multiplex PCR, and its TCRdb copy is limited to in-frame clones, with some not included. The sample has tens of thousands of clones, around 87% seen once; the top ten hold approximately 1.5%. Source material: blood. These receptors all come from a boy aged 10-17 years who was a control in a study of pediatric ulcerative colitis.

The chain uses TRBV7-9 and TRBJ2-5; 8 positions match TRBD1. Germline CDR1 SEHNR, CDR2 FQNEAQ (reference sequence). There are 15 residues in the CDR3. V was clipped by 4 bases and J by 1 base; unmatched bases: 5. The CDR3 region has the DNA TGTGCCAGCAGCTCCCGGGGACAGGTCCAAGAGACCCAGTACTTC. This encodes CASSSRGQVQETQYF.

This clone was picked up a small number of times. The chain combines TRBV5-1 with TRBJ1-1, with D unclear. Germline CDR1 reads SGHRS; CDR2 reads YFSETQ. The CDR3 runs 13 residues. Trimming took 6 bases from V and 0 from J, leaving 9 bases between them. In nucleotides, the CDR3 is TGCGCCAGCACCGCAGATATGAACACTGAAGCTTTCTTT. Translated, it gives CASTADMNTEAFF.

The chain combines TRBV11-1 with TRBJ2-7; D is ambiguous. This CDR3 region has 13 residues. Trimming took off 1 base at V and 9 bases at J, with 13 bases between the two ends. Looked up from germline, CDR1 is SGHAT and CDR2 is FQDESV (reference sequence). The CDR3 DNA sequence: TGTGCCAGCAGCTTAGGGAATCGAGGTCGGCAGTACTTC. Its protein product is CASSLGNRGRQYF.

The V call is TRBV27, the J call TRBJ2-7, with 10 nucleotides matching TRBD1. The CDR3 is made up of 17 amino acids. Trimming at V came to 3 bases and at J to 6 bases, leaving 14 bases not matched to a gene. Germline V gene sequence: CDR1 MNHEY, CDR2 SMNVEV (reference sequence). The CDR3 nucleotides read TGTGCCAGCAGTTTCCTTGCGACCGGGACAGGGGTGGGCGAGCAGTACTTC. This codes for CASSFLATGTGVGEQYF.

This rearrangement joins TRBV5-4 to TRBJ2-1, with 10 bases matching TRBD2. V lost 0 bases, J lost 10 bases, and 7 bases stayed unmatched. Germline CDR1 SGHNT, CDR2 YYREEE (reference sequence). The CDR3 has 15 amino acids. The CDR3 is CASSLAAGGPGEQFF. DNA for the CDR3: TGTGCCAGCAGCTTGGCAGCGGGAGGGCCCGGGGAGCAGTTCTTC.

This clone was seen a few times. CDR3 in amino acids: CAWSVAGNYGYTF. As DNA, the CDR3 is TGTGCCTGGAGTGTTGCCGGAAACTATGGCTACACCTTC. V and J are TRBV30 and TRBJ1-2; D remains unclear. V was clipped by 0 bases and J by 2 bases, with 7 bases between them. Per germline, CDR1 GTSNPN and CDR2 SVGIG (reference sequence). This CDR3 has 13 amino acids.

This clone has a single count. This CDR3 is CASSMGTSVQETQYF. The CDR3 coding sequence is TGTGCCAGTAGTATGGGGACCTCCGTGCAAGAGACCCAGTACTTC. The V gene is TRBV19, the J gene TRBJ2-5; D might be TRBD1 or TRBD2, each matching 5 bases. The V end lost 3 bases, the J end lost 2 bases, and 13 bases lay between the germline ends. This CDR3 region has 15 residues. Germline loops: CDR1 LNHDA, CDR2 SQIVND (reference sequence).

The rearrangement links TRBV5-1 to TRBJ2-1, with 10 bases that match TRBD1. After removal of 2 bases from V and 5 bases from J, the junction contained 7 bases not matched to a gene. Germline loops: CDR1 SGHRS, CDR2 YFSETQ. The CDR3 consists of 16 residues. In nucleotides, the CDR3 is TGCGCCAGCAGCTTCAGGGGGACAGGGGAGAACAATGAGCAGTTCTTC. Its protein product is CASSFRGTGENNEQFF.

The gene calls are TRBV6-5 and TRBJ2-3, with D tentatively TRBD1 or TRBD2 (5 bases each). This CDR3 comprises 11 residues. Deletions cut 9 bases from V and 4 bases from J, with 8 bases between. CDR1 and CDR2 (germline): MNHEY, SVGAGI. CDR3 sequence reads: CASGGPDTQYF. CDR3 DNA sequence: TGTGCCAGTGGGGGTCCAGATACGCAGTATTTT.

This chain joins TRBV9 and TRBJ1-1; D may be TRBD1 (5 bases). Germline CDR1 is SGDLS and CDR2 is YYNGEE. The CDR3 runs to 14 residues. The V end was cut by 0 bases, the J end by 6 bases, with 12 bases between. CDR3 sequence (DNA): TGTGCCAGCAGCGTAGGGGGGGTTATAGCTGAAGCTTTCTTT. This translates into CASSVGGVIAEAFF.

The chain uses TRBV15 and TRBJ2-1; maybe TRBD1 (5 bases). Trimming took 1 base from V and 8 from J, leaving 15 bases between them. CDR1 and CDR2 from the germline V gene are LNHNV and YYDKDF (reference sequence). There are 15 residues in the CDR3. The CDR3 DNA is TGTGCCACCAGCAGAGTGGCAGGGAAGAGTGATGAGCAGTTCTTC. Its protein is CATSRVAGKSDEQFF.

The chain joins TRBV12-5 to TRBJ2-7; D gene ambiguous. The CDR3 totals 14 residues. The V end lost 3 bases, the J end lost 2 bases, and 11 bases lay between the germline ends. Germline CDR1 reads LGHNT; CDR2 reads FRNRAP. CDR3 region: CASGFSSDAYEQYF. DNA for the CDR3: TGTGCTAGTGGTTTTTCGTCTGATGCCTACGAGCAGTACTTC.

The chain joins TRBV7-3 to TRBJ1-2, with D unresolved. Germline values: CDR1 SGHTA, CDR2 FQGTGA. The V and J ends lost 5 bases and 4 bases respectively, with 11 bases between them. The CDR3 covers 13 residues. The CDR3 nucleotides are TGTGCCAGCAGCCCCGTAGGGTTCTATGGCTACACCTTC. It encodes CASSPVGFYGYTF.

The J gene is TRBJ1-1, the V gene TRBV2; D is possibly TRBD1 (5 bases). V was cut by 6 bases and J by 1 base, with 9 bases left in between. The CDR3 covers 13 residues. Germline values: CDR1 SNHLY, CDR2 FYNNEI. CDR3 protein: CASRMTANTEAFF. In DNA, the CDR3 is TGTGCCAGCAGGATGACAGCGAACACTGAAGCTTTCTTT.

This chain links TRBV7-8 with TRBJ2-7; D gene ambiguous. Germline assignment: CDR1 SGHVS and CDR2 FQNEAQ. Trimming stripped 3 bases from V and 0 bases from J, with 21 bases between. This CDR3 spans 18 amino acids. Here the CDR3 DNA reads TGTGCCAGCAGCTTTTACTTGGGTTCGGTATCTTTCTCCTACGAGCAGTACTTC. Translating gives CASSFYLGSVSFSYEQYF.

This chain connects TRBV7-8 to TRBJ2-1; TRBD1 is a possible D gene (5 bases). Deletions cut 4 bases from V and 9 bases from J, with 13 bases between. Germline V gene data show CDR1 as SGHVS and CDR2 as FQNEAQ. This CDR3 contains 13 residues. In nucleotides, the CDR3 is TGTGCCAGCAGCTCTAATCTAAGGGGTGAGCAGTTCTTC. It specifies CASSSNLRGEQFF.

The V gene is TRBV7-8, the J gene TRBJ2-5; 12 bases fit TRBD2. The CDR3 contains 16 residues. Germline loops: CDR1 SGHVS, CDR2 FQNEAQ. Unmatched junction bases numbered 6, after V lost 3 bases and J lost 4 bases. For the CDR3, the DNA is TGTGCCAGCAGCTTTCAGTCGGGACTAGCGGGAGAGACCCAGTACTTC. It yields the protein CASSFQSGLAGETQYF. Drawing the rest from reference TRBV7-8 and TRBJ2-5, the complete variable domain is GAGVSQSPRYKVAKRGQDVALRCDPISGHVSLFWYQQALGQGPEFLTYFQNEAQLDKSGLPSDRFFAERPEGSVSTLKIQRTQQEDSAVYLCASSFQSGLAGETQYFGPGTRLLVL.

CDR3 in amino acids: CASSLQTDTQYF. CDR3 in DNA: TGCGCCAGCAGCTTACAGACAGATACGCAGTATTTT. V usage is TRBV5-1 and J usage is TRBJ2-3; D ambiguous. Germline CDR1 SGHRS, CDR2 YFSETQ. Trimming took off 2 bases at V and 3 bases at J, with 4 bases between the two ends. The CDR3 length is 12 residues.

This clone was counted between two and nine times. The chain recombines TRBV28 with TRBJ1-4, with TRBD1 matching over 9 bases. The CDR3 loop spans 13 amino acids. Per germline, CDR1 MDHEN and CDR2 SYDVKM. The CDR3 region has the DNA TGTGCTGCGGGACAGGGAATTAATGAAAAACTGTTTTTT. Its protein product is CAAGQGINEKLFF.

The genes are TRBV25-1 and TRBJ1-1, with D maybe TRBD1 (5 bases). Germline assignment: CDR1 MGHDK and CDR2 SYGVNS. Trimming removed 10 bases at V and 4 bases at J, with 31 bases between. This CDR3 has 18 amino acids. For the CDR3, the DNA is TGTGCCACCTTTCCTCCCCGGGGCCCTCCTCCAGGGCCCACTGAAGCTTTCTTT. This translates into CATFPPRGPPPGPTEAFF.

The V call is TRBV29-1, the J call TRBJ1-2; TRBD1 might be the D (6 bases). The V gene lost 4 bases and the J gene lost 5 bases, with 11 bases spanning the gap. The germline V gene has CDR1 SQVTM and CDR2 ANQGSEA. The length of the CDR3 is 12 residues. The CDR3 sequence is CSVGPGEYGYTF. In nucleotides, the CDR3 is TGCAGCGTTGGACCAGGGGAATATGGCTACACCTTC.

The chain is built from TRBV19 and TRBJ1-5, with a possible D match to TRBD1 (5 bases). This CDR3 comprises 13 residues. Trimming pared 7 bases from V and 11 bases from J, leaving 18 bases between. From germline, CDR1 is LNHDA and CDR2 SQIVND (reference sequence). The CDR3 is CASMGTERGAQHF. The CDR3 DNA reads TGTGCCAGTATGGGGACCGAAAGAGGGGCCCAGCATTTT.

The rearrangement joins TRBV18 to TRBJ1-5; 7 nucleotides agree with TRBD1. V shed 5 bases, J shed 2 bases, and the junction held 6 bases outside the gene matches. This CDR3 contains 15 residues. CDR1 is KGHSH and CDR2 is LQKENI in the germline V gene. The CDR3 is CASSDRAFRNQPQHF. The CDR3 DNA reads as TGTGCCAGCTCAGACAGGGCCTTTCGCAATCAGCCCCAGCATTTT.

This CDR3 is CASSLGLRLDTQYF. CDR3 bases: TGTGCCAGCAGCTTGGGGTTGAGACTAGATACGCAGTATTTT. The chain joins TRBV7-2 to TRBJ2-3; no definite D call. Germline-derived CDR1 and CDR2 are SGHTA and FQGNSA. The CDR3 covers 14 residues. Trimming pared 3 bases from V and 5 bases from J, leaving 12 bases between. Combining the CDR3 with reference TRBV7-2 and TRBJ2-3 gives the whole variable domain GAGVSQSPSNKVTEKGKDVELRCDPISGHTALYWYRQSLGQGLEFLIYFQGNSAPDKSGLPSDRFSAERTGGSVSTLTIQRTQQEDSAVYLCASSLGLRLDTQYFGPGTRLTVL.

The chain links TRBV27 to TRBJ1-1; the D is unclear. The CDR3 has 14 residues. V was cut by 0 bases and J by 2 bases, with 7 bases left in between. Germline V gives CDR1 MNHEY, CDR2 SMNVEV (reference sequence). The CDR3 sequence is CASSLSLSNTEAFF. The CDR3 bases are TGTGCCAGCAGTTTATCGCTTTCCAACACTGAAGCTTTCTTT.

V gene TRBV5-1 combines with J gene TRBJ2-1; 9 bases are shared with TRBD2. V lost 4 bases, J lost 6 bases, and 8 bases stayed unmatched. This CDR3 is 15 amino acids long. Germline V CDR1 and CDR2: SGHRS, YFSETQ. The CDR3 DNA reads TGCGCCAGCAGCCCAGCGGGAGGACGTGGCAATGAGCAGTTCTTC. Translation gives CASSPAGGRGNEQFF.

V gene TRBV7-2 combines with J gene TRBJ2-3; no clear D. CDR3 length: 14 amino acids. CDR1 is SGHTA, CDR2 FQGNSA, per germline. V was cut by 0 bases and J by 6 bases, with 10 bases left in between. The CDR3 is CASSLASRLDTQYF. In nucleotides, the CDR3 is TGTGCCAGCAGCTTAGCTTCCAGGCTGGATACGCAGTATTTT. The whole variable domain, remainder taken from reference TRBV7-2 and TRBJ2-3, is GAGVSQSPSNKVTEKGKDVELRCDPISGHTALYWYRQSLGQGLEFLIYFQGNSAPDKSGLPSDRFSAERTGGSVSTLTIQRTQQEDSAVYLCASSLASRLDTQYFGPGTRLTVL.

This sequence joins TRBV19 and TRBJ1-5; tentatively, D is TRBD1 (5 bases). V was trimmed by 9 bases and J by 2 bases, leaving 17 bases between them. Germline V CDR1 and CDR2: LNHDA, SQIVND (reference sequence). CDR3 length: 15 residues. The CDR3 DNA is TGTGCCAGCTGCCAAGGGGATCGGCGCAATCAGCCCCAGCATTTT. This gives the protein CASCQGDRRNQPQHF.

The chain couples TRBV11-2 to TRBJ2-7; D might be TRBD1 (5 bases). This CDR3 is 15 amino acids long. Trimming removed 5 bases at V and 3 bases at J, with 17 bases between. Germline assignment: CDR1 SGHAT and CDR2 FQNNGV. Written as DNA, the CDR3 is TGTGCCAGCAGCCCGACGCAGGGCAGCTTCTACGAGCAGTACTTC. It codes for CASSPTQGSFYEQYF.

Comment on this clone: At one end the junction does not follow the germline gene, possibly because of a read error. CDR3 amino acids: CASSPTVVSYNEQFF. DNA for the CDR3: TGTGCTAGCAGCCCCACGGTAGTCTCCTACAATGAGCAGTTCTTC. The genes are TRBV7-7 and TRBJ2-1, with D unclear. This CDR3 is 15 amino acids long. Germline V gene lookup returns CDR1 SSHAT and CDR2 FNYEAQ (reference sequence).